The clone carrying this T cell receptor (beta chain) was observed a handful of times. Its antigen is unidentified. This entry belongs to a study of CD8 T cells in ankylosing spondylitis. Study results and limitations: Matched ankylosing spondylitis synovial fluid reportedly contained a significantly enriched population of disease-linked clones. Reports of some motif variants in reactive arthritis synovial fluid and blood predate this one. Blood of patients with ankylosing spondylitis appeared to be characterized by a TCR beta motif of roughly eight highly homologous variants.

Germline loops: CDR1 MNHNS, CDR2 SASEGT. This CDR3 spans 14 amino acids. V dropped 3 bases and J dropped 2 bases, with 11 bases sitting between them. It was by quantitative 5'-RACE with molecular barcodes that TCR beta libraries were made. Using its own MiXCR run on the 5' RACE reads, TCRdb lists one record per CDR3 protein. This sample carries under 850,000 distinct CDR3 sequences, around a fifth of them seen once, and the ten largest clones take around 19%. V gene TRBV6-1 combines with J gene TRBJ2-7; D gene unclear. The receptor was derived from a male donor with ankylosing spondylitis. The sequenced sample consisted of blood, either unsorted or a sorted T cell fraction (not recorded which). The CDR3 coding sequence is TGTGCCAGCAGTGAGGTCTGGGCGGCCTACGAGCAGTACTTC. As protein: CASSEVWAAYEQYF.